What follows is one T cell receptor beta chain and its context. This clone was recorded once. Its cognate antigen has yet to be identified. No base-level quality is on record; no much larger clone is a single base apart. For sequencing of the TCRbeta CDR3 region, genomic DNA was extracted from the sorted cells. TCRbeta CDR3 regions were sequenced using the immunoSEQ Assay. TCRdb mirrors the immuneACCESS table, restricted to in-frame sequences. Some clones are absent from its copies; in checked studies, under half trace to an unresolved V gene, and the reason for the others is unknown. A total of tens of thousands of clones appear in this sample, about nine tenths of them only once. The ten most abundant clones make up 12% to 15% of the sample. The trial excluded patients who had a history of autoimmune disease or were on systemic immunosuppression. In every dose cohort, peripheral blood was drawn for TCR sequencing at baseline, cycle 4 day 1, and cycle 7 day 1. The samples were drawn from a first-in-human, open-label, multicenter phase I dose-escalation trial of ivuxolimab. Adults with locally advanced or metastatic melanoma, renal cell carcinoma, hepatocellular carcinoma or head and neck squamous cell carcinoma were enrolled in the trial. Before TCR sequencing, CD4+ T cells and CD8+ T cells from peripheral blood were sorted into separate populations.

The germline V gene specifies SGHTA as CDR1 and FQGNSA as CDR2. Including cysteine and phenylalanine, the CDR3 has 17 amino acids. The sequence is cut down to CDR3 DNA, 51 bases in frame from base 1. The V end gives up 3 bases and the J end 0 bases, leaving 6 bases in the junction not matched to a gene. This entry comes from a study of OX40 agonist ivuxolimab in advanced cancers. With respect to the entire study: Ivuxolimab, which targeted the costimulatory receptor OX40 (CD134), was an agonistic, fully human IgG2 monoclonal antibody. Intravenous ivuxolimab was administered to patients every 2 weeks at six dose levels: 0.01, 0.1, 0.3, 1.5, 3 and 10 mg/kg. Of the approximately 50 patients in dose escalation, 19 had hepatocellular carcinoma, around 15 had melanoma, 9 had renal cell carcinoma and 9 had head and neck cancer. The dose-escalation cohort was about 86% male with a mean age of approximately 60 years, ranging from roughly 23 to 90. Prior anti-PD-1, anti-PD-L1 or anti-CTLA-4 therapy was permitted, and checkpoint inhibitors had been received by roughly 40% of dose-escalation patients. Partial responses occurred in three dose-escalation patients, of whom one had hepatocellular carcinoma and two had cutaneous melanoma. Peripheral TCRbeta sequencing aimed to test whether ivuxolimab altered TCR sequence diversity and caused clonal T-cell expansion. The paper reports the monotherapy dose-escalation portion (N of about 51 patients) of the phase I ivuxolimab trial. Study-level results and caveats: In the 0.1-3.0 mg/kg groups, partial responders had among the lowest normalized peripheral clonal expansion, particularly in CD8+ T cells. The antigen specificity of the peripheral T cells that underwent clonal expansion was not determined. At doses of 0.1 to 3.0 mg/kg, clonal expansion of both CD4+ and CD8+ T cells in blood was seen between baseline and week 6. After ivuxolimab, expanded clones were on average more numerous among CD8+ T cells than among CD4+ T cells. Low levels of normalized T-cell clonal expansion were also seen in some nonresponding patients.

This sample comprised CD4+ or CD8+ T cells sorted from blood, obtained in a trial of the OX40 agonist ivuxolimab. Here the chain combines TRBV7-2 and TRBJ2-5, and 11 junctional nucleotides match TRBD2. This receptor was identified in an adult with an advanced solid tumor such as melanoma, head and neck, liver or kidney cancer. DNA sequence: TGTGCCAGCAGCTTCTATGGGACTAGCGGCCACCAAGAGACCCAGTACTTC. Its translation reads: CASSFYGTSGHQETQYF.